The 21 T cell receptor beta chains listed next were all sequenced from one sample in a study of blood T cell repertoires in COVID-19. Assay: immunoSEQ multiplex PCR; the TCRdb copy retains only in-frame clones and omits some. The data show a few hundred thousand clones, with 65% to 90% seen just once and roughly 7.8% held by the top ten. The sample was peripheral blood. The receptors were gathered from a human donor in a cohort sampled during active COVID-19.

The CDR3 DNA reads as TGTGCTAGCCGTGGGGCTAGCGCCAAGGCTTTCTTT. This encodes CASRGASAKAFF. The chain links TRBV12-5 to TRBJ1-1; a weak D match, TRBD1 (5 bases). The CDR3 contains 12 residues. V was cut by 9 bases and J by 11 bases, with 19 bases left in between. The germline CDR1 and CDR2 sequences are LGHNT and FRNRAP.

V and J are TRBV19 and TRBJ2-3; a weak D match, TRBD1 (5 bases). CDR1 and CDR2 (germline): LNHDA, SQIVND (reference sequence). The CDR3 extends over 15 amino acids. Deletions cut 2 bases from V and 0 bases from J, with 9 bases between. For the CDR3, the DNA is TGTGCCAGTAGTATAAGGGGCACTAGCACAGATACGCAGTATTTT. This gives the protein CASSIRGTSTDTQYF. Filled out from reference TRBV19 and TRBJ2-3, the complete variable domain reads DGGITQSPKYLFRKEGQNVTLSCEQNLNHDAMYWYRQDPGQGLRLIYYSQIVNDFQKGDIAEGYSVSREKKESFPLTVTSAQKNPTAFYLCASSIRGTSTDTQYFGPGTRLTVL.

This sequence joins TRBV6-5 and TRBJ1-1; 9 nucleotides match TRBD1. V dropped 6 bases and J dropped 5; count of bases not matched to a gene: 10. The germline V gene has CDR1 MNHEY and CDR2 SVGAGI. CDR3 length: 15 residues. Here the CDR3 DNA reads TGTGCCAGCAGCCGACTCGGGACAGGGTATACTGAAGCTTTCTTT. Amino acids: CASSRLGTGYTEAFF.

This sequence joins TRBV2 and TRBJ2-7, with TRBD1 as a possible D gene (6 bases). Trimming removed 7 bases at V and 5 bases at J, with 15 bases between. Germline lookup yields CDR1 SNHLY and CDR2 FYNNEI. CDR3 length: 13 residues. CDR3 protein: CASTLRGLNEQYF. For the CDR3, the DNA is TGTGCCAGCACCTTAAGGGGGTTGAACGAGCAGTACTTC.

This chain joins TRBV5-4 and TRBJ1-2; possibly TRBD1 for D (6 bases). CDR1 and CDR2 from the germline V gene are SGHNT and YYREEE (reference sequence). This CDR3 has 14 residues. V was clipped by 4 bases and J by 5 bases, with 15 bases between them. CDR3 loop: CASSRQGIGYGYTF. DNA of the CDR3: TGTGCCAGCAGCCGTCAGGGGATTGGATATGGCTACACCTTC.

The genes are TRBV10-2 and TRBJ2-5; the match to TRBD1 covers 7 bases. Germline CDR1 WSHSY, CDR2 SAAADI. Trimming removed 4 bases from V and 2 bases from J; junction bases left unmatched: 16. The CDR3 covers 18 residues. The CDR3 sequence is CASSVPPGQRGLQETQYF. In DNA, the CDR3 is TGCGCCAGCAGTGTCCCGCCGGGACAGAGGGGTCTACAAGAGACCCAGTACTTC.

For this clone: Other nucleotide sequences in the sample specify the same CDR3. CDR3 protein: CASSLGQNTEAFF. The DNA for the CDR3 is TGTGCCAGCAGCTTAGGACAGAACACTGAAGCTTTCTTT. V and J are TRBV7-6 and TRBJ1-1; D not certain. V gave up 1 base and J gave up 1 base, with 4 bases separating them. Germline V gene data show CDR1 as SGHVS and CDR2 as FNYEAQ. The CDR3 is 13 residues long.

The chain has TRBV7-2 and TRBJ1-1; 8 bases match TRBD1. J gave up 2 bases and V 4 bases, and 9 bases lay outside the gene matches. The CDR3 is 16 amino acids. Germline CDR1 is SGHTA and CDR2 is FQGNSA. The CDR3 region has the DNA TGTGCCAGCAGCTGGATGATGACAGGGGCTAACACTGAAGCTTTCTTT. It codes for CASSWMMTGANTEAFF.

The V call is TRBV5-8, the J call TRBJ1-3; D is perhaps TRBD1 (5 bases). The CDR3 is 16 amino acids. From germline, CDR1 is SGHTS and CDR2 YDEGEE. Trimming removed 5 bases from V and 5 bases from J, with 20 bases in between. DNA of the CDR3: TGTGCCAGCAGTAATCCCGTGCAGGGCCGGCGAAACACCATATATTTT. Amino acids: CASSNPVQGRRNTIYF.

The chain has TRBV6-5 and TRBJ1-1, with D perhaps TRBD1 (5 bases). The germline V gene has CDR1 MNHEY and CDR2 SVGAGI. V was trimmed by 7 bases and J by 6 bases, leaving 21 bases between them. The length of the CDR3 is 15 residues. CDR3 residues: CASTQLGGNSAEAFF. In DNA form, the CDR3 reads TGTGCCAGCACCCAACTGGGGGGTAATAGCGCTGAAGCTTTCTTT.

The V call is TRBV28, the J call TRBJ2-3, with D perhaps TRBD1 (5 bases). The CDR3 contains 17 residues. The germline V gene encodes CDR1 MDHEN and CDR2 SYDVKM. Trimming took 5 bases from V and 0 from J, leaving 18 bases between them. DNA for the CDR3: TGTGCCAGCAGTCGGCCCTGGGGCAGGTCTAGCACAGATACGCAGTATTTT. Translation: CASSRPWGRSSTDTQYF.

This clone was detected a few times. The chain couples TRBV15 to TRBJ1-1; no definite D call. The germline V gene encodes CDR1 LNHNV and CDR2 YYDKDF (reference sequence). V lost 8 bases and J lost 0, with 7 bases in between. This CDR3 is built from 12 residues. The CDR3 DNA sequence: TGTGCCACCGCAGAGGTGAACACTGAAGCTTTCTTT. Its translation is CATAEVNTEAFF.

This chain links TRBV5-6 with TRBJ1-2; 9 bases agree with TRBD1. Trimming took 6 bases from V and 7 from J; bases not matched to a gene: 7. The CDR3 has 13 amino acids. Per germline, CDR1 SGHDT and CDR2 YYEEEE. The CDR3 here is CASTLTGGRGYTF. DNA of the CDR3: TGTGCCAGCACCCTTACAGGGGGCCGTGGCTACACCTTC. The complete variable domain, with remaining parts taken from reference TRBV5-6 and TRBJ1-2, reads DAGVTQSPTHLIKTRGQQVTLRCSPKSGHDTVSWYQQALGQGPQFIFQYYEEEERQRGNFPDRFSGHQFPNYSSELNVNALLLGDSALYLCASTLTGGRGYTFGSGTRLTVV.

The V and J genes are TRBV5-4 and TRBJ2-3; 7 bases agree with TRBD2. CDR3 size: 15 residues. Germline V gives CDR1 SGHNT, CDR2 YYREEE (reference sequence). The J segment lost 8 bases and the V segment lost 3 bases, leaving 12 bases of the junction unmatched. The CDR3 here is CASSWAGAKRGTQYF. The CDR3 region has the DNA TGTGCCAGCAGCTGGGCAGGAGCTAAGCGGGGTACGCAGTATTTT. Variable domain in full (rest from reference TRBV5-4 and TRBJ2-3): ETGVTQSPTHLIKTRGQQVTLRCSSQSGHNTVSWYQQALGQGPQFIFQYYREEENGRGNFPPRFSGLQFPNYSSELNVNALELDDSALYLCASSWAGAKRGTQYFGPGTRLTVL.

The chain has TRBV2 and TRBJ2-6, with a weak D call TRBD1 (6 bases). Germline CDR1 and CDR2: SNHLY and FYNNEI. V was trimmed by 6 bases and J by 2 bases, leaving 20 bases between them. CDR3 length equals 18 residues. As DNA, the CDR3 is TGTGCCAGCAGAATGGACAGAGCCGAATGGGCTGGGGCCAACGTCCTGACTTTC. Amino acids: CASRMDRAEWAGANVLTF.

The CDR3 coding sequence is TGCGCCAGCAGCCAAGTCCCGGGGACAGGGAGCGGCTACACCTTC. Its protein is CASSQVPGTGSGYTF. The J gene is TRBJ1-2, the V gene TRBV4-1; TRBD1 matches at 9 bases. J gave up 8 bases and V 1 base, and 8 bases lay outside the gene matches. The CDR3 runs 15 residues. Germline CDR1 reads MGHRA; CDR2 reads YSYEKL.

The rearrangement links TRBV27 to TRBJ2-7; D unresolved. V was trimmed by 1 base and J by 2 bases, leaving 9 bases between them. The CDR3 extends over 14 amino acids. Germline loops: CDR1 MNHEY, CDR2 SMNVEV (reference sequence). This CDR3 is CASSLFRGAYEQYF. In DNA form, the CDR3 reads TGTGCCAGCAGTTTATTCCGCGGAGCCTACGAGCAGTACTTC.

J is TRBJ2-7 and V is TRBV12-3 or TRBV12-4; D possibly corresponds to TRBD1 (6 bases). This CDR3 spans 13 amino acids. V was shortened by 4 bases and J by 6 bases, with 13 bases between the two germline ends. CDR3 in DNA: TGTGCCAGCAGTTACAGGGAAGAGAGCGAGCAGTACTTC. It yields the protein CASSYREESEQYF.

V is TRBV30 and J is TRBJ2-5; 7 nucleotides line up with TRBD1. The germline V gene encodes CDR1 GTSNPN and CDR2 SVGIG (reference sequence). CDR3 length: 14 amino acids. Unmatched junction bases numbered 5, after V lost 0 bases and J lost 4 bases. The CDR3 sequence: CAWSVRGLGETQYF. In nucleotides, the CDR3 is TGTGCCTGGAGTGTTAGGGGGCTTGGAGAGACCCAGTACTTC.

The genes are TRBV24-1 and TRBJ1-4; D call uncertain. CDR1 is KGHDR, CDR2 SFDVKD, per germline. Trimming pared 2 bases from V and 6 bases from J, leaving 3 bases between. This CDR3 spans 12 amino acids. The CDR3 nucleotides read TGTGCCACCAGTGATTCGGATGAAAAACTGTTTTTT. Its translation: CATSDSDEKLFF.

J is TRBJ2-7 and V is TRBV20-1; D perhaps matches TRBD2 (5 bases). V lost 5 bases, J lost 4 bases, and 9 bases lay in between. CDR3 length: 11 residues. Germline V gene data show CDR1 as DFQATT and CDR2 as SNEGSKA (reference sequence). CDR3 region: CSARELYEQYF. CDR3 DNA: TGCAGTGCTCGGGAACTATACGAGCAGTACTTC.